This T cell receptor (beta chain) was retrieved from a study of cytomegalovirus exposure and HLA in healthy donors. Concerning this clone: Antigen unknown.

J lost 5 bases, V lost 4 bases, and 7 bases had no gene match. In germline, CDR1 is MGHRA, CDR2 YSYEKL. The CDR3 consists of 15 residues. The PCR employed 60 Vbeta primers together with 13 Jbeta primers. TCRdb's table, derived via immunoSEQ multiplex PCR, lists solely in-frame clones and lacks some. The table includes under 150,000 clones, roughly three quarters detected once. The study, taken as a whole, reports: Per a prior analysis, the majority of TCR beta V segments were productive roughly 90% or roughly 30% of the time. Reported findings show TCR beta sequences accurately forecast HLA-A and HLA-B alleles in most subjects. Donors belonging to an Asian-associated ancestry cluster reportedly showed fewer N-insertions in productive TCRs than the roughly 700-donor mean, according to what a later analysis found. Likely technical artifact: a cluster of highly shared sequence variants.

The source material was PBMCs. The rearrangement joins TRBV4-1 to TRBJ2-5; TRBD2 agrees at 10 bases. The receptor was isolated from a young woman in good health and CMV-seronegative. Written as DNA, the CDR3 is TGCGCCAGCAGCCCTGGGGGACTAGCGTCTGAGACCCAGTACTTC. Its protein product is CASSPGGLASETQYF.